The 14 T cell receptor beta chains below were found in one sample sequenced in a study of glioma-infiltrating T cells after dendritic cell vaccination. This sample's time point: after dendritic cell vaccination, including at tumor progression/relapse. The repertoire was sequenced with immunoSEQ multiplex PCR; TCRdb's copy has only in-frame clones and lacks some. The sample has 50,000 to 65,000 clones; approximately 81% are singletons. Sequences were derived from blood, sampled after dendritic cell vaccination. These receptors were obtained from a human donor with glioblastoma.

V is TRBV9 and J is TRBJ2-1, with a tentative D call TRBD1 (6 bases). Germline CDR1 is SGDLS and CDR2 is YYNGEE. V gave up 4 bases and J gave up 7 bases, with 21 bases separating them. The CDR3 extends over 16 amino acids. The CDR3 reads CASSPQGPFLGNEQFF. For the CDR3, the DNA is TGTGCCAGCAGCCCGCAGGGGCCTTTTCTGGGAAATGAGCAGTTCTTC.

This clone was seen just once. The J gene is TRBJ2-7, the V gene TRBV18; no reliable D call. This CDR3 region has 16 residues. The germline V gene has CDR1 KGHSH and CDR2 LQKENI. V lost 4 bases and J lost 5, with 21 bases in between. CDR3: CASSRKPGQPPHEQYF. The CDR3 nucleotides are TGTGCCAGCTCACGGAAGCCGGGTCAACCACCCCACGAGCAGTACTTC.

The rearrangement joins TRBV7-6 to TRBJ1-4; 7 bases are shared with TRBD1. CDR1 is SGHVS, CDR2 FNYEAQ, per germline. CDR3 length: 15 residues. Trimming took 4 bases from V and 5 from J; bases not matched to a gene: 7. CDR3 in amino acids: CASSSMTGPNEKLFF. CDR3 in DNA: TGTGCCAGCAGCTCGATGACAGGGCCCAATGAAAAACTGTTTTTT.

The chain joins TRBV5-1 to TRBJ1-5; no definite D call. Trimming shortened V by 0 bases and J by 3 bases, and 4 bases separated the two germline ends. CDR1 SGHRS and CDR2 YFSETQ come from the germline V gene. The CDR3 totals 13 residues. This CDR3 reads CASSLGPNQPQHF. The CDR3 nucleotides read TGCGCCAGCAGCTTGGGGCCCAATCAGCCCCAGCATTTT.

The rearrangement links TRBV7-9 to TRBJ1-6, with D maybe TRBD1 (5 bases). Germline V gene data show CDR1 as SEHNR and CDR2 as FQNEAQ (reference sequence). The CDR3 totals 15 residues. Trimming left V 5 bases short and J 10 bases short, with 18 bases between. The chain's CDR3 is CASSRNGDAGSPLHF. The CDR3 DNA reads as TGTGCCAGCAGCCGAAACGGGGACGCGGGGTCACCCCTCCACTTT.

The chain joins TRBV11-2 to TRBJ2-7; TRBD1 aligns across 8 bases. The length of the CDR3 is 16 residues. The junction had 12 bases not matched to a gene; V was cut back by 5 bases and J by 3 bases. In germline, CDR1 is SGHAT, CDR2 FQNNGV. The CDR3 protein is CASSRVLGDRYYEQYF. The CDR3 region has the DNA TGTGCCAGCAGCCGAGTCTTGGGGGACAGGTACTACGAGCAGTACTTC.

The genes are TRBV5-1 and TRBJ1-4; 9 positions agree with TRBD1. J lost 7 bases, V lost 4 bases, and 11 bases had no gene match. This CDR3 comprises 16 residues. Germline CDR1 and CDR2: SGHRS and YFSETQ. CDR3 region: CASSTTGTGWTEKLFF. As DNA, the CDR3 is TGCGCCAGCAGCACCACTGGGACAGGGTGGACTGAAAAACTGTTTTTT.

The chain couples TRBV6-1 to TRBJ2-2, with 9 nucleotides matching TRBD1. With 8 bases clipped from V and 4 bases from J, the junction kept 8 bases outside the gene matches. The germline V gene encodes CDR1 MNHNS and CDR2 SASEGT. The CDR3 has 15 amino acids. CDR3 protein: CASLERDRVTGELFF. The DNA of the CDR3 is TGTGCCAGCTTGGAGAGGGACAGGGTCACCGGGGAGCTGTTTTTT.

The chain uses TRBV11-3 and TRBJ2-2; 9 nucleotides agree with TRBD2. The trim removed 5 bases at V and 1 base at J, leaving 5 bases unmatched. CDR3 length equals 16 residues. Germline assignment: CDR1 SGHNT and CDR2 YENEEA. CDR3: CASSPVSGGNTGELFF. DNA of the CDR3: TGTGCCAGCAGCCCGGTTAGCGGGGGGAACACCGGGGAGCTGTTTTTT.

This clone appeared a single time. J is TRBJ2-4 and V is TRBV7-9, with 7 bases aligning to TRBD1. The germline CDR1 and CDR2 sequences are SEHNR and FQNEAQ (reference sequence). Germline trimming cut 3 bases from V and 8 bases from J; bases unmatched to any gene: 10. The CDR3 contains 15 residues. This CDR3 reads CASSLGQTNRDIQYF. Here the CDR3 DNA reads TGTGCCAGCAGCTTGGGACAGACAAATAGGGACATTCAGTACTTC.

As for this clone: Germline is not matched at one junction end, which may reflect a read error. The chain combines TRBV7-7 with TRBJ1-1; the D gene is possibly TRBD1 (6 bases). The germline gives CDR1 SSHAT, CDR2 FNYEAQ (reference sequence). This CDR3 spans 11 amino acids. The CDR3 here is CASSIQGEAFF. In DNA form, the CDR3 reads TGTGCTAGCAGCATACAGGGTGAAGCTTTCTTT.

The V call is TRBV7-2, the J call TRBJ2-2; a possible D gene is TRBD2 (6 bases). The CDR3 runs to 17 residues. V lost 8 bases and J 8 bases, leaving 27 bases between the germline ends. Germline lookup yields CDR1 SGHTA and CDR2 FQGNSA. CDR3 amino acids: CASVWGGSTIARGELFF. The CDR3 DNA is TGTGCCAGCGTGTGGGGAGGTTCCACCATAGCTCGAGGGGAGCTGTTTTTT.

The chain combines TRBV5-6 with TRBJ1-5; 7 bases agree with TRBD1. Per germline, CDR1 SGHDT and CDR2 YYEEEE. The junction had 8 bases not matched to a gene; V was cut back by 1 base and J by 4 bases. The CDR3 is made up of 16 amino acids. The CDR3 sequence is CASSLWATGENQPQHF. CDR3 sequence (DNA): TGTGCCAGCAGCTTGTGGGCCACAGGGGAGAATCAGCCCCAGCATTTT.

CDR3 coding DNA: TGTGCCAGCAGTTTCGGGGGAGGGACCCAGTACTTC. It is translated as CASSFGGGTQYF. This rearrangement joins TRBV27 to TRBJ2-5; maybe TRBD2 (6 bases). V was pared by 3 bases and J by 7 bases, with 9 bases between. The CDR3 is made up of 12 amino acids. Germline V gene sequence: CDR1 MNHEY, CDR2 SMNVEV (reference sequence).